These T cell receptor beta chains were read from a single sample in a study of control samples from healthy donors and cancer patients. The repertoire was sequenced with immunoSEQ multiplex PCR; TCRdb's copy has only in-frame clones and lacks some. The table records tens of thousands of clones, around 90% of them present only once. Sequencing was done on a sample of PBMCs. The receptors shown here come from a man aged 55 to 69 with colorectal cancer. Both conserved end residues are part of each CDR3. D genes are given only for firm matches. Rows may omit the clone size; those that give it use once, few, many or a size class.

TRBJ2-5	TRBV20-1	few	.	CSARRKTQYF	TGCAGTGCTAGACGAAAGACCCAGTACTTC
TRBJ1-2	TRBV6-1	.	.	CASSESQGGVYGYTF	TGTGCCAGCAGTGAATCACAGGGAGGGGTCTATGGCTACACCTTC
TRBJ2-7	TRBV6-1	.	.	CASSEGPSSYEQYF	TGTGCCAGCAGTGAAGGGCCATCATCCTACGAGCAGTACTTC
TRBJ2-7	TRBV11-3	once	.	CASSLDTAAHEQYF	TGTGCCAGCAGCTTAGATACGGCTGCCCACGAGCAGTACTTC
TRBJ2-1	TRBV27	once	.	CASKEAGASNEQFF	TGTGCCAGCAAGGAGGCGGGCGCCTCCAATGAGCAGTTCTTC
TRBJ2-3	TRBV7-2	few	.	CASSSHQLRDTQYF	TGTGCCAGCAGCTCACACCAATTACGCGATACGCAGTATTTT
TRBJ1-1	TRBV7-9	.	.	CASSLDSQSTEAFF	TGTGCCAGCAGCTTAGATAGCCAGAGCACTGAAGCTTTCTTT
TRBJ2-3	TRBV4-1	.	.	CASSQVGADTDTQYF	TGCGCCAGCAGCCAAGTCGGGGCAGACACAGATACGCAGTATTTT
TRBJ2-2	TRBV12-5	.	TRBD1	CASGQGGAGAGELFF	TGTGCTAGTGGCCAAGGGGGCGCGGGCGCCGGGGAGCTGTTTTTT
TRBJ1-3	TRBV6-6	.	.	CASSPGQGNTIYF	TGTGCCAGCAGCCCGGGCCAAGGGAACACCATATATTTT
TRBJ2-7	TRBV2	.	.	CAYRDESYEQYF	TGTGCGTACCGGGACGAATCCTACGAGCAGTACTTC
TRBJ2-3	TRBV7-9	once	TRBD2	CASSSSGGRDTQYF	TGTGCCAGCAGCTCTAGCGGGGGAAGGGATACGCAGTATTTT
TRBJ1-2	TRBV6-2/TRBV6-3	.	.	CASSRPDGRPDGYTF	TGTGCCAGCAGTCGACCCGATGGGAGGCCGGATGGCTATACCTTC
TRBJ1-4	TRBV6-9	.	TRBD1	CASSYRGQGQFEKLFF	TGTGCCAGCAGTTATCGGGGACAGGGGCAGTTTGAAAAACTGTTTTTT
TRBJ1-1	TRBV9	.	.	CASSATPEGTEAFF	TGTGCCAGCAGCGCGACCCCTGAGGGCACTGAAGCTTTCTTT
TRBJ2-3	TRBV6-2/TRBV6-3	.	.	CASSYTGTSTDTQYF	TGTGCCAGCAGTTACACCGGGACTAGCACAGATACGCAGTATTTT